This is a list of T cell receptor beta chains from one sample in a study of beta chain features in type 1 diabetes. Sequencing was performed with immunoSEQ multiplex PCR; in TCRdb, only in-frame clones are kept and a portion is missing. The sample contains a few hundred thousand clones, about 15% of which appear only once. Material for sequencing was naive CD4+ T cells from blood. Every receptor here comes from a man younger than 30 with type 1 diabetes. Both conserved end residues are part of each CDR3. The D gene is left open where the match is weak. The size entry is marked missing in some rows and otherwise reads once, few, many or a size class.

cdr3_aa	cdr3_nt	v_call	d_call	clone_size	j_call
CASSPGQGPTDTQYF	TGTGCCAGCAGCCCGGGACAGGGACCAACAGATACGCAGTATTTT	TRBV5-4	TRBD1	few	TRBJ2-3
CASSLEGGEGYTF	TGCGCCAGCAGCTTGGAAGGGGGTGAAGGCTACACCTTC	TRBV5-1	.	.	TRBJ1-2
CAWSVQGSTGELFF	TGTGCCTGGAGTGTACAGGGGAGCACCGGGGAGCTGTTTTTT	TRBV30	TRBD1	.	TRBJ2-2
CASSYSGLANTDTQYF	TGTGCCAGCAGTTACTCGGGACTAGCTAACACAGATACGCAGTATTTT	TRBV6-5	TRBD2	.	TRBJ2-3
CASSYGAGGTYEQYF	TGTGCCAGCAGTTACGGGGCAGGGGGCACCTACGAGCAGTACTTC	TRBV6-5	TRBD1	.	TRBJ2-7
CASSPGQTINYGYTF	TGTGCCAGCAGCCCCGGACAGACGATTAACTATGGCTACACCTTC	TRBV5-6	.	.	TRBJ1-2
CASSIVLPGEQYF	TGTGCCAGTAGTATCGTCCTCCCAGGCGAGCAGTACTTC	TRBV19	.	few	TRBJ2-7
CASSPTGLETQYF	TGTGCCAGCTCACCGACGGGGTTGGAGACCCAGTACTTC	TRBV18	.	few	TRBJ2-5
CASSYSPREYEQYF	TGTGCCAGCAGTTACTCACCCAGGGAATACGAGCAGTACTTC	TRBV6-5	.	few	TRBJ2-7
CASRTYTQRGGYSRDEQFF	TGTGCCAGCAGGACCTACACCCAGCGGGGGGGCTATTCTAGGGATGAGCAGTTCTTC	TRBV11-2	TRBD2	.	TRBJ2-1
CASSRDRNTEAFF	TGTGCCAGCTCACGGGACAGGAACACTGAAGCTTTCTTT	TRBV18	TRBD1	.	TRBJ1-1
CASGLAGSDTQYF	TGTGCCTCCGGACTAGCGGGATCAGATACGCAGTATTTT	TRBV10-3	TRBD2	.	TRBJ2-3
CASSESSYEQYF	TGCGCCAGCAGCGAGAGCTCCTACGAGCAGTACTTC	TRBV5-1	.	few	TRBJ2-7
CASSPTLSLFYHNEQFF	TGTGCCAGCAGCCCCACCCTAAGTCTTTTCTACCACAATGAGCAGTTCTTC	TRBV28	.	.	TRBJ2-1
CASSWTSGVQETQYF	TGTGCCAGCAGCTGGACTAGCGGAGTACAAGAGACCCAGTACTTC	TRBV5-4	TRBD2	.	TRBJ2-5
CASSSISPRQGRYEQYF	TGTGCCAGCAGTTCAATATCCCCCCGACAGGGACGCTACGAGCAGTACTTC	TRBV28	TRBD1	few	TRBJ2-7
CASSLASGAQNEQFF	TGTGCCAGCAGCTTAGCCAGCGGCGCGCAGAATGAGCAGTTCTTC	TRBV7-2	.	few	TRBJ2-1
CASSATSWETQYF	TGTGCCAGTAGTGCGACTAGCTGGGAGACCCAGTACTTC	TRBV19	TRBD2	few	TRBJ2-5
CASSLHSGGPGETQYF	TGTGCCAGCAGCTTACACAGCGGGGGCCCCGGGGAGACCCAGTACTTC	TRBV7-2	TRBD2	.	TRBJ2-5
CASSARGLAGAHEQYF	TGTGCCAGCAGCGCGAGAGGACTAGCGGGAGCACACGAGCAGTACTTC	TRBV7-2	TRBD2	.	TRBJ2-7
CASSLLLQGARNEQFF	TGTGCCAGCAGTCTCCTACTTCAGGGGGCGAGGAATGAGCAGTTCTTC	TRBV6-6	TRBD1	.	TRBJ2-1
CASGRTMNTEAFF	TGTGCCTCAGGCAGAACGATGAACACTGAAGCTTTCTTT	TRBV30	.	.	TRBJ1-1
CSALGQRMNTEAFF	TGCAGCGCTCTCGGACAGAGAATGAACACTGAAGCTTTCTTT	TRBV29-1	.	.	TRBJ1-1
CASSAFSVEQFF	TGTGCCAGCAGCGCTTTTAGCGTGGAGCAGTTCTTC	TRBV9	.	.	TRBJ2-1
CASSPGQTGNYGYTF	TGTGCCAGCAGCCCCGGACAGACGGGGAACTATGGCTACACCTTC	TRBV7-9	.	few	TRBJ1-2
CASRSGGYAEAFF	TGTGCCAGCAGGTCAGGGGGCTACGCTGAAGCTTTCTTT	TRBV7-9	TRBD1	few	TRBJ1-1
CASTGENEKLFF	TGTGCCAGTACAGGCGAAAATGAAAAACTGTTTTTT	TRBV28	.	few	TRBJ1-4
CASSRTSGTGRTQYF	TGTGCCAGCAGCAGGACTAGCGGGACGGGAAGGACCCAGTACTTC	TRBV7-2	TRBD2	.	TRBJ2-5
CASSGTGLAHNEQFF	TGCGCCAGCAGCGGGACCGGACTAGCCCACAATGAGCAGTTCTTC	TRBV5-1	TRBD2	few	TRBJ2-1
CASRDRDSSAYEQYF	TGTGCCAGCAGAGACCGGGACTCCTCGGCCTACGAGCAGTACTTC	TRBV6-6	.	.	TRBJ2-7
CASSRDRVEETQYF	TGCGCCAGCAGCCGGGACAGGGTTGAGGAGACCCAGTACTTC	TRBV5-1	TRBD1	few	TRBJ2-5
CSVGDRGYGYTF	TGCAGCGTTGGGGACAGGGGCTATGGCTACACCTTC	TRBV29-1	TRBD1	few	TRBJ1-2
CASSDTYGYTF	TGCGCCAGCAGCGACACTTATGGCTACACCTTC	TRBV5-1	.	few	TRBJ1-2
CASSIAGGPKEQYF	TGTGCCAGCAGCATAGCGGGAGGGCCGAAGGAGCAGTACTTC	TRBV5-4	TRBD2	few	TRBJ2-7
CASSWDRGPYEQYF	TGTGCCAGCAGCTGGGACAGGGGGCCCTACGAGCAGTACTTC	TRBV27	TRBD1	.	TRBJ2-7
CASSLWVARGETQYF	TGTGCCAGCAGCTTATGGGTAGCCAGAGGAGAGACCCAGTACTTC	TRBV7-2	.	few	TRBJ2-5
CASSQAGTSLYNEQFF	TGTGCCAGCAGTCAAGCCGGGACTAGCCTATACAATGAGCAGTTCTTC	TRBV9	TRBD2	few	TRBJ2-1
CASSLWTSGTYEQYF	TGTGCCAGCAGTTTATGGACTAGCGGGACCTACGAGCAGTACTTC	TRBV28	TRBD2	.	TRBJ2-7
CASSLKGAGVSEKLFF	TGTGCCAGCAGCCTTAAGGGGGCAGGGGTTAGTGAAAAACTGTTTTTT	TRBV5-4	TRBD1	.	TRBJ1-4
CASSLGQGSTEAFF	TGCGCCAGCAGCTTGGGGCAGGGGAGCACTGAAGCTTTCTTT	TRBV5-1	.	few	TRBJ1-1
CASSLTGGYTF	TGTGCCAGCAGCTTAACGGGTGGCTACACCTTC	TRBV7-2	.	.	TRBJ1-2
CASSSYPDRPYGYTF	TGTGCCAGCAGTTCCTATCCCGACAGACCCTATGGCTACACCTTC	TRBV27	.	.	TRBJ1-2
CASNLPRDRGQPQHF	TGTGCCAGCAACCTACCCCGGGACAGGGGTCAGCCCCAGCATTTT	TRBV28	TRBD1	few	TRBJ1-5